This T cell receptor beta chain was profiled in a study of response to subunit inactivated influenza vaccine. There are many counts of this clonotype. The ends were cut back, 4 bases at V and 10 bases at J, with 16 bases in the middle. CDR1 is SQVTM and CDR2 is ANQGSEA in the germline V gene. The CDR3 totals 12 residues. Using its own MiXCR run on the RT-PCR reads, TCRdb lists one record per CDR3 protein. The table lists 150,000 to 200,000 distinct CDR3 sequences, around 12% of them singletons. This same sample was also taken into another study, of T cells expressing NK-cell markers. That investigation notes: cDNA encoding TCR beta was synthesized via 5'RACE template switching incorporating UMIs. CD8+ T cells in six donors included dominant NKG2C+ clonotypes at about 1.0-7.0%. No clear determination of HCMV specificity was made for expanded NKG2C+ T cell clones.

The chain is built from TRBV29-1 and TRBJ1-1; D may be TRBD1 (5 bases). This sample comprised CD8+ T cells sorted from PBMCs, obtained 12 days after vaccination. This sequence originates from a man in his forties or fifties who received an inactivated influenza vaccine. As DNA, the CDR3 is TGCAGCGTTGTAGGGGCGACCCATGGAGCTTTCTTT. Translation gives CSVVGATHGAFF.